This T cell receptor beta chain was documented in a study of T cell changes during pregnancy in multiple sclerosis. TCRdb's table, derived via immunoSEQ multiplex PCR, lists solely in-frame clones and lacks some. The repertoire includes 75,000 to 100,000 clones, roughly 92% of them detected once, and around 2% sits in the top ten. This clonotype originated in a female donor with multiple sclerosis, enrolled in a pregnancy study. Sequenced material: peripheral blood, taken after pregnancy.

The CDR3 bases are TGTGCCAGCTCACCCAAAGGGCGCAGGGCCGGAAACACCATATATTTT. Translation gives CASSPKGRRAGNTIYF. The J gene is TRBJ1-3, the V gene TRBV18, with a tentative D call TRBD1 (5 bases). V was clipped by 3 bases and J by 4 bases, with 16 bases between them. The germline V gene encodes CDR1 KGHSH and CDR2 LQKENI. The CDR3 sequence is 16 residues long.